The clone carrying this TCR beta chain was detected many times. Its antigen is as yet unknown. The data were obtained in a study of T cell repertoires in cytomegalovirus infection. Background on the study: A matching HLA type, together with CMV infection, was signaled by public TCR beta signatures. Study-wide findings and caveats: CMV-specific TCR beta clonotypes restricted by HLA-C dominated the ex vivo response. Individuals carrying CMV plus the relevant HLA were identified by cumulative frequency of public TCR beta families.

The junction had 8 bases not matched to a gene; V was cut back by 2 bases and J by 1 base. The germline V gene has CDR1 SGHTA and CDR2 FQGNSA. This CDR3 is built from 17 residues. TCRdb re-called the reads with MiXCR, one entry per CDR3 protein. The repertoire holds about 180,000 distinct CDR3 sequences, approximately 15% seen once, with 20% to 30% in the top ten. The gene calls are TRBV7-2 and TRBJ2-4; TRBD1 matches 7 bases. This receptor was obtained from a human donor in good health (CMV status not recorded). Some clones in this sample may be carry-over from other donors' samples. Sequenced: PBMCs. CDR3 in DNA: TGTGCCAGCAGCTTAAGAGGGACAGCAATGGCCAAAAACATTCAGTACTTC. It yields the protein CASSLRGTAMAKNIQYF.